The source of this TCR beta chain is a study of shared clonotypes between healthy human individuals. This was a deep-level run. DNA at about 200 ng, about 30,000 T cell genomes, went into sorted-subset replicate PCRs. Data came from immunoSEQ multiplex PCR; TCRdb stores just in-frame clones and leaves some out. Here the sample spans approximately 650,000 clones, about 95% being singletons. This CDR3 has 15 residues. Germline loops: CDR1 SEHNR, CDR2 FQNEAQ (reference sequence). V was shortened by 5 bases and J by 2 bases, with 13 bases between the two germline ends. Cells designated naive CD8 were CD45RO-negative and were positively selected for CCR7, with terminally differentiated effector memory CD45RA+ cells excluded. None of the donors, who were healthy HIV-negative adults, had recently had acute infections or vaccinations. Only Caucasian adults living in Nashville, Tennessee served as donors.

The material sequenced was naive CD8+ T cells sorted from blood. The sequence was obtained from a woman between 25 and 40 years old in good health. V gene TRBV7-9 combines with J gene TRBJ1-3, with D perhaps matching TRBD1 (5 bases). The CDR3 DNA reads TGTGCCAGCAGCCCAGCGAGGGGAACTGGAAACACCATATATTTT. It translates to CASSPARGTGNTIYF.